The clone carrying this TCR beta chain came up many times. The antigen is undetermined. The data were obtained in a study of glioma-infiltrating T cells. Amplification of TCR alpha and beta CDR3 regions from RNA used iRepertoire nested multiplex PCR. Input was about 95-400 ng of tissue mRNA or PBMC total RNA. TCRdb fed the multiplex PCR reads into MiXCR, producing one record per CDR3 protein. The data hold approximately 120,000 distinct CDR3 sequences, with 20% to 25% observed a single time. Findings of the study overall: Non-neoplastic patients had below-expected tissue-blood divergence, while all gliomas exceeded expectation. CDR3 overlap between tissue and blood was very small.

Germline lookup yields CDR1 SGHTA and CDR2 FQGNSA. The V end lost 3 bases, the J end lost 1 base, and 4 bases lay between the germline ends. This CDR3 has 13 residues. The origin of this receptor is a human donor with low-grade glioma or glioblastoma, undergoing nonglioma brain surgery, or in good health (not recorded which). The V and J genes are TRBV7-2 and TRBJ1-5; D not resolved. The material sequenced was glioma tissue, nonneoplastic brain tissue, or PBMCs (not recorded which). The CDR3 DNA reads TGTGCCAGCAGCTTGACCAGCAATCAGCCCCAGCATTTT. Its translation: CASSLTSNQPQHF.